This TCR beta chain was recovered during a study of blood T cell repertoires in COVID-19. In the study overall: The United States, Italy and Spain were the sources of the acute and convalescent COVID-19 samples. T cells, B-cell-depleted T cells, or PBMCs supplied cDNA or gDNA.

Original methodology: Estimation of nucleated cell counts was performed using reference gene primer amplification. Sequencing used immunoSEQ multiplex PCR; TCRdb keeps in-frame clones, though not all of them. The D gene and trimming were derived from the DNA, and the V and J assignments and clone size from that table. In the table there are around 59,000 clones, about 76% of which are singletons. The CDR3 has 15 amino acids. With 5 bases removed from V and 11 bases from J, the gap between germline ends came to 23 bases. In germline, CDR1 is MNHEY, CDR2 SMNVEV (reference sequence). The sequence was obtained from an elderly woman with active or convalescent COVID-19. Sequencing was carried out using peripheral blood. The chain couples TRBV27 to TRBJ2-3; D not certain. CDR3 amino acids: CASSALTETSIGQYF. The CDR3, as DNA: TGTGCCAGCAGTGCCCTTACGGAGACCTCTATAGGGCAGTATTTT.